Listed below are T cell receptor beta chains from one sample, sequenced in a study of blood T cell repertoires in COVID-19. Sequencing used immunoSEQ multiplex PCR; TCRdb keeps in-frame clones, though not all of them. The sample carries 250,000 to 350,000 clones, about 92% recorded once. Sequencing was performed on PBMCs or T cells enriched from blood (not recorded which). The origin of the receptors is a woman aged 30 to 39 who had recovered from COVID-19. Both conserved end residues are part of each CDR3. A D gene is named only where the DNA matches it firmly.

cdr3_nt: TGTGCCAGCAGCCCAACTCCCGGGACAGGGTTGAAAAATTCACCCCTCCACTTT
cdr3_aa: CASSPTPGTGLKNSPLHF
j_call: TRBJ1-6
cdr3_length: 18
d_call: TRBD1
v_call: TRBV3-1/TRBV3-2

cdr3_nt: TGTGCCAGCAGCACACGAACATTACTAGCGGTCAATGAGCAGTTCTTC
cdr3_aa: CASSTRTLLAVNEQFF
j_call: TRBJ2-1
cdr3_length: 16
d_call: TRBD2
v_call: TRBV5-6

cdr3_nt: TGTGCCAGCAGTGGTTCGTATTACGAGCAGTACTTC
cdr3_aa: CASSGSYYEQYF
j_call: TRBJ2-7
cdr3_length: 12
d_call: NA
v_call: TRBV25-1

cdr3_nt: TGTGCCAGCAGTTACAACAGGGTGGTGCAGTTCTTC
cdr3_aa: CASSYNRVVQFF
j_call: TRBJ2-1
cdr3_length: 12
d_call: NA
v_call: TRBV6-5

cdr3_nt: TGTGCCAGCAGTTCCGGAGCACGGCAGTTCTTC
cdr3_aa: CASSSGARQFF
j_call: TRBJ2-1
cdr3_length: 11
d_call: NA
v_call: TRBV27

cdr3_nt: TGTGCCAGCAGCTTAGTGGACAGGGGATATCAGTATGAGCAGTACTTC
cdr3_aa: CASSLVDRGYQYEQYF
j_call: TRBJ2-7
cdr3_length: 16
d_call: TRBD1
v_call: TRBV7-6

cdr3_nt: TGTGCCAGCAGACTAGCGGGGGGGACCACCGGGGAGCTGTTTTTT
cdr3_aa: CASRLAGGTTGELFF
j_call: TRBJ2-2
cdr3_length: 15
d_call: TRBD2
v_call: TRBV2

cdr3_nt: TGTGCCACCAGCACCCTAGCGGGGGGGCCCAATGAGCAGTTCTTC
cdr3_aa: CATSTLAGGPNEQFF
j_call: TRBJ2-1
cdr3_length: 15
d_call: TRBD2
v_call: TRBV15

cdr3_nt: TGCGCCAGCAGCCTCGGGTCAGGGGGCGAAACCGGGGAGCTGTTTTTT
cdr3_aa: CASSLGSGGETGELFF
j_call: TRBJ2-2
cdr3_length: 16
d_call: TRBD1
v_call: TRBV5-1

cdr3_nt: TGTGCCAGCAAAGTCCGGGAGACTGAAGCTTTCTTT
cdr3_aa: CASKVRETEAFF
j_call: TRBJ1-1
cdr3_length: 12
d_call: NA
v_call: TRBV28

cdr3_nt: TGTGCCAGCAGCGCTTCTAGCGGGGCCTACAATGAGCAGTTCTTC
cdr3_aa: CASSASSGAYNEQFF
j_call: TRBJ2-1
cdr3_length: 15
d_call: TRBD2
v_call: TRBV11-3

cdr3_nt: TGTGCCAGCAGTGGGTCAGGGGGGCAAGTGCAGTACTTC
cdr3_aa: CASSGSGGQVQYF
j_call: TRBJ2-7
cdr3_length: 13
d_call: NA
v_call: TRBV2

cdr3_nt: TGTGCCAGCAGGGAGACAGGGGAGTACTATGGCTACACCTTC
cdr3_aa: CASRETGEYYGYTF
j_call: TRBJ1-2
cdr3_length: 14
d_call: TRBD1
v_call: TRBV2

cdr3_nt: TGTGCCAGCAGTCACCAACCGGGACAGGGGAAGACTGAAGCTTTCTTT
cdr3_aa: CASSHQPGQGKTEAFF
j_call: TRBJ1-1
cdr3_length: 16
d_call: TRBD1
v_call: TRBV28